One sample yielded the 6 T cell receptor beta chains listed below, sequenced in a study of CD8 T cells in Susac syndrome. Random hexamers were used to reverse transcribe about 0.45 to 1 ug of RNA. TCRdb reprocessed the immunoSEQ multiplex PCR reads via MiXCR and lists one record per CDR3 protein. The sample records 100,000 to 150,000 distinct CDR3 sequences, 90% to 95% being singletons. The specimen was CD8+ T cells from PBMCs. The receptor source for this set is a human donor with Susac syndrome.

This rearrangement joins TRBV6-6 to TRBJ2-5; D remains unclear. Per the germline V gene, CDR1 is MNHNY and CDR2 is SVGAGI (reference sequence). The CDR3 is 14 amino acids. The V gene lost 2 bases and the J gene lost 1 base, with 8 bases spanning the gap. The chain's CDR3 is CASSYLGFQETQYF. The DNA for the CDR3 is TGTGCCAGCAGTTACCTGGGATTCCAAGAGACCCAGTACTTC.

The CDR3 DNA sequence: TGCAGTGCAGACTACCAAGAGACCCAGTACTTC. Protein: CSADYQETQYF. The J gene is TRBJ2-5, the V gene TRBV20-1; no definite D call. This CDR3 is 11 amino acids long. Germline assignment: CDR1 DFQATT and CDR2 SNEGSKA (reference sequence). V shed 6 bases and J shed 0 bases, with 5 bases lying between them.

The CDR3 spells CASAGREAFF. In DNA, the CDR3 is TGTGCCAGCGCCGGTCGTGAAGCTTTCTTT. The chain is built from TRBV12-3 or TRBV12-4 and TRBJ1-1; D is unresolved. The V end was cut by 8 bases, the J end by 7 bases, with 8 bases between. This CDR3 is 10 amino acids long.

The rearrangement links TRBV19 to TRBJ2-7; possibly TRBD1 for D (6 bases). V lost 5 bases, J lost 0 bases, and 11 bases lay in between. The CDR3 length is 14 residues. Per the germline V gene, CDR1 is LNHDA and CDR2 is SQIVND (reference sequence). CDR3 region: CASSPRTASYEQYF. The CDR3 region has the DNA TGTGCCAGTAGTCCACGGACAGCCTCCTACGAGCAGTACTTC.

The V and J genes are TRBV29-1 and TRBJ2-7, with D tentatively TRBD2 (6 bases). The V gene lost 6 bases and the J gene lost 6 bases, with 12 bases spanning the gap. CDR1 and CDR2 (germline): SQVTM, ANQGSEA. The CDR3 runs 11 residues. The CDR3 here is CSVERGSEQYF. The DNA of the CDR3 is TGCAGCGTCGAACGGGGGAGCGAGCAGTACTTC.

The CDR3 DNA follows: TGCAGTGTCGACAAAGACAATGAGCAGTTCTTC. It translates to CSVDKDNEQFF. This chain links TRBV20-1 with TRBJ2-1; D unclear. Between the trimmed V and J ends, which lost 7 bases and 5 bases, there was a span of 9 bases. The germline V gene has CDR1 DFQATT and CDR2 SNEGSKA (reference sequence). The length of the CDR3 is 11 residues.